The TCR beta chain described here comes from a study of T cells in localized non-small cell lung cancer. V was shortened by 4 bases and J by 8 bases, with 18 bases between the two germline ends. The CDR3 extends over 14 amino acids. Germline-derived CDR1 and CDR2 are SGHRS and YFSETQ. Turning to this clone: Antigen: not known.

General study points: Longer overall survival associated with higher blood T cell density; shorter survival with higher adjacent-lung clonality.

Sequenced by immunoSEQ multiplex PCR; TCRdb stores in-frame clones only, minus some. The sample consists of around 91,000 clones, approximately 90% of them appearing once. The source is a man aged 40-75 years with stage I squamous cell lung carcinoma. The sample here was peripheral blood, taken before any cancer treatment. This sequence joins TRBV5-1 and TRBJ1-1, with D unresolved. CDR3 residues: CASSPRAGGHEAFF. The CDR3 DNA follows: TGCGCCAGCAGCCCGAGGGCAGGAGGCCACGAAGCTTTCTTT.